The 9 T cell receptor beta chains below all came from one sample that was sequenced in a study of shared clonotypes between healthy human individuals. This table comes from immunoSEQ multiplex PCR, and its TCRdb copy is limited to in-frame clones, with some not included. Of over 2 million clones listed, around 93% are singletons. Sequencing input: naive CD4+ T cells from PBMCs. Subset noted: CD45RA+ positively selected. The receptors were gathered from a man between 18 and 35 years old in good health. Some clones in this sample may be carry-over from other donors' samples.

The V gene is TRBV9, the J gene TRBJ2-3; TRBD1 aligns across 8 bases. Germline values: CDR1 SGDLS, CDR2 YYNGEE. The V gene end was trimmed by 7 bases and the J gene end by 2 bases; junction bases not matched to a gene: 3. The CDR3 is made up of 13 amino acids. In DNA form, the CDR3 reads TGTGCCAGCGGGACAGGCACCACAGATACGCAGTATTTT. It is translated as CASGTGTTDTQYF.

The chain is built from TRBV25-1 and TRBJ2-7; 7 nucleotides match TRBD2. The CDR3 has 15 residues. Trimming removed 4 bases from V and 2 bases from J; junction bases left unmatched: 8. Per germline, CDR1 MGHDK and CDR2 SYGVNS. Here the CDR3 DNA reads TGTGCCAGCAGTGCTTTTGGCGGGAGACCCTACGAGCAGTACTTC. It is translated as CASSAFGGRPYEQYF.

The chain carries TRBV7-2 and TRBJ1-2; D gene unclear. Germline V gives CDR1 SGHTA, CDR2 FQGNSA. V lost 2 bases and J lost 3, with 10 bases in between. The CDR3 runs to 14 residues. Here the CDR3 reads CASSLMREDYGYTF. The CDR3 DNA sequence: TGTGCCAGCAGCTTAATGAGAGAGGACTATGGCTACACCTTC.

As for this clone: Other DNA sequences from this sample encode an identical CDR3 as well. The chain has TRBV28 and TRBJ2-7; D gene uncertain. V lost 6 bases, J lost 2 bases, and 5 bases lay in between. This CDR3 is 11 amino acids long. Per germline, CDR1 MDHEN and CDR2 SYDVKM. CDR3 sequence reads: CASSRPYEQYF. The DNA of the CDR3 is TGTGCCAGCAGCCGCCCCTACGAGCAGTACTTC.

This CDR3 reads CASSLLTGVTEAFF. In DNA form, the CDR3 reads TGTGCCAGCAGCTTATTGACAGGGGTCACTGAAGCTTTCTTT. The genes are TRBV7-3 and TRBJ1-1, with 8 bases lining up with TRBD1. Germline CDR1 reads SGHTA; CDR2 reads FQGTGA. This CDR3 comprises 14 residues. V was pared by 2 bases and J by 4 bases, with 3 bases of the junction left unmatched.

For the CDR3, the DNA is TGTGCCAGCACCCCACCGGGACAGGGCTACGAGCAGTACTTC. It is translated as CASTPPGQGYEQYF. The V and J genes are TRBV6-1 and TRBJ2-7, with 9 bases that match TRBD1. The CDR3 sequence is 14 residues long. J was trimmed by 3 bases and V by 7 bases; bases with no gene match: 7. Germline CDR1 MNHNS, CDR2 SASEGT.

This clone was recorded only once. CDR3 in DNA: TGCGCCAGCAGACAGGGGCCGGGCACTGAAGCTTTCTTT. Translated: CASRQGPGTEAFF. The V call is TRBV5-1, the J call TRBJ1-1; 7 nucleotides match TRBD1. The CDR3 is 13 amino acids. Trimming at V came to 5 bases and at J to 4 bases, leaving 5 bases not matched to a gene. Germline V lookup: CDR1 SGHRS, CDR2 YFSETQ.

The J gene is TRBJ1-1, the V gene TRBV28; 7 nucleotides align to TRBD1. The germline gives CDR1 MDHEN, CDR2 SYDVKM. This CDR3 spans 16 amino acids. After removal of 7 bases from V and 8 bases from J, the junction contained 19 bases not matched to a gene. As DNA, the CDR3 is TGTGCCAGCACCCTAGGGGGCAGTAGAGAGGGCATGGAAGCTTTCTTT. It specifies CASTLGGSREGMEAFF. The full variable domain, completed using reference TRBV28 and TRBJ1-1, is DVKVTQSSRYLVKRTGEKVFLECVQDMDHENMFWYRQDPGLGLRLIYFSYDVKMKEKGDIPEGYSVSREKKERFSLILESASTNQTSMYLCASTLGGSREGMEAFFGQGTRLTVV.

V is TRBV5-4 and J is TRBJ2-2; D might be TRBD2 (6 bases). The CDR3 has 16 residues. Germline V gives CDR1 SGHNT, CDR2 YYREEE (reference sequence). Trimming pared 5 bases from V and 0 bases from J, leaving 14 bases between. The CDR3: CASSVRRGANTGELFF. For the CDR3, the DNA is TGTGCCAGCAGTGTGAGGCGGGGTGCGAACACCGGGGAGCTGTTTTTT.